This T cell receptor beta chain was profiled in a study of cytomegalovirus exposure and HLA in healthy donors. In the PCR, 60 Vbeta and 13 Jbeta primers were used. Profiled with immunoSEQ multiplex PCR; TCRdb holds only in-frame clones, not every one. The repertoire includes 170,000 or so clones, about three quarters of them detected once, and approximately 3% sits in the top ten. Germline V CDR1 and CDR2: SGHTS, YDEGEE. The CDR3 totals 14 residues. V was pared by 0 bases and J by 10 bases, with 11 bases between. Sequenced: PBMCs. The sequence was obtained from a woman between 35 and 50 years old in good health and CMV-seronegative. V usage is TRBV5-8 and J usage is TRBJ1-6; possible D gene TRBD1, 5 bases. As DNA, the CDR3 is TGTGCCAGCAGCTTGGCCCAGGGAAACTCACCCCTCCACTTT. Its protein product is CASSLAQGNSPLHF. Looking up the rest from reference TRBV5-8 and TRBJ1-6 gives the full variable domain: EAGVTQSPTHLIKTRGQQATLRCSPISGHTSVYWYQQALGLGLQFLLWYDEGEERNRGNFPPRFSGRQFPNYSSELNVNALELEDSALYLCASSLAQGNSPLHFGNGTRLTVT.